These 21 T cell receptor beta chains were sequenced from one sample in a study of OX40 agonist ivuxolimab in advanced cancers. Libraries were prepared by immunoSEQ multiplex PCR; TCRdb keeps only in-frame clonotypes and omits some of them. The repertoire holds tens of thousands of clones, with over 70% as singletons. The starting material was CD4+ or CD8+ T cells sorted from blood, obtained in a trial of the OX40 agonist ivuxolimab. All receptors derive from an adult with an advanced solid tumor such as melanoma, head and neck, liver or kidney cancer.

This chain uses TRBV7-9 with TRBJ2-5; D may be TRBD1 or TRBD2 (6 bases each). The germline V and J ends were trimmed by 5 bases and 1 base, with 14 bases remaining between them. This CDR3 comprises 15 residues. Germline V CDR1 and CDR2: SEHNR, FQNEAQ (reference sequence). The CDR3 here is CASSAGGTSQETQYF. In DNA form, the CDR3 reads TGTGCCAGCAGCGCTGGGGGGACAAGCCAAGAGACCCAGTACTTC.

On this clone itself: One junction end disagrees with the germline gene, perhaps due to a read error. The chain's CDR3 is CASSLTGGEAFF. CDR3 DNA: TGTGCCAGCAGCCTAACAGGGGGGGAAGCTTTCTTT. The J gene is TRBJ1-1, the V gene TRBV7-3; 8 bases are a match to TRBD1. This CDR3 is 12 amino acids long. CDR1 SGHTA and CDR2 FQGTGA come from the germline V gene.

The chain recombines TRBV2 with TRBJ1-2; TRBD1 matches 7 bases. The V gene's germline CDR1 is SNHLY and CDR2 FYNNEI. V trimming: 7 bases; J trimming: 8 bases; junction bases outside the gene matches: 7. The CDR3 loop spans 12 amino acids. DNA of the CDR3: TGTGCCAGCATGAGGACAGGCCGAGGCTACACCTTC. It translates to CASMRTGRGYTF.

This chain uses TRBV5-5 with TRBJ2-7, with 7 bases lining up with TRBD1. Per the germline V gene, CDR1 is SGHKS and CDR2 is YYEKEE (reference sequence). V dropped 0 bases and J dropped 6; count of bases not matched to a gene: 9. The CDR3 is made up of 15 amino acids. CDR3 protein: CASSLVSQGVTEQYF. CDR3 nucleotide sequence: TGTGCCAGCAGCTTGGTGAGCCAGGGGGTCACCGAGCAGTACTTC.

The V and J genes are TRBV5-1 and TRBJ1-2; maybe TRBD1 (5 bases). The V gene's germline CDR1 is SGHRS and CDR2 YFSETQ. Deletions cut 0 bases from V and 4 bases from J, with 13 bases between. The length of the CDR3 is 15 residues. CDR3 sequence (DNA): TGCGCCAGCAGCTTGGCCGGGCAGGGCCCCTATGGCTACACCTTC. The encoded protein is CASSLAGQGPYGYTF. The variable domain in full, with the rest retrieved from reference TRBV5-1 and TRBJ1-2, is KAGVTQTPRYLIKTRGQQVTLSCSPISGHRSVSWYQQTPGQGLQFLFEYFSETQRNKGNFPGRFSGRQFSNSRSEMNVSTLELGDSALYLCASSLAGQGPYGYTFGSGTRLTVV.

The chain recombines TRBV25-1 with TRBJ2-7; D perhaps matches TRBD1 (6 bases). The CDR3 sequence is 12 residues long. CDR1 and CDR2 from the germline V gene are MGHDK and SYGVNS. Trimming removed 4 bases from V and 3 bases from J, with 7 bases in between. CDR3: CASSVQGYEQYF. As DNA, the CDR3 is TGTGCCAGCAGTGTACAGGGCTACGAGCAGTACTTC.

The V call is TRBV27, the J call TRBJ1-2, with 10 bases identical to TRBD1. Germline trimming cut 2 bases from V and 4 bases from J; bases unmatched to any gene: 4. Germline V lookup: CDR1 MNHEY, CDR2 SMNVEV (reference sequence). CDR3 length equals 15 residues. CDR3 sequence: CASSLMGQGFYGYTF. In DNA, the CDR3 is TGTGCCAGCAGTTTAATGGGACAGGGGTTCTATGGCTACACCTTC.

Written as DNA, the CDR3 is TGTGCCAGCAGTTTGGGACTAGCCTTGGGGGGCGCAGATACGCAGTATTTT. Translating gives CASSLGLALGGADTQYF. The chain carries TRBV28 and TRBJ2-3; 9 bases are shared with TRBD2. This CDR3 spans 17 amino acids. In germline, CDR1 is MDHEN, CDR2 SYDVKM. V shed 3 bases and J 4 bases; nucleotides not matched to a gene: 11.

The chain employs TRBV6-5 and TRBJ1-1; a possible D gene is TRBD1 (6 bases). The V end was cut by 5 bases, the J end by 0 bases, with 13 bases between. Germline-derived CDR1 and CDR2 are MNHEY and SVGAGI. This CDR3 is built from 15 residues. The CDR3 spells CASSGSGDLNTEAFF. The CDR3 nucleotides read TGTGCCAGCAGTGGCTCAGGGGATCTGAACACTGAAGCTTTCTTT.

This CDR3 is CASSLGVRNTEAFF. As DNA, the CDR3 is TGTGCCAGCAGCTTAGGAGTCAGGAACACTGAAGCTTTCTTT. This rearrangement joins TRBV11-3 to TRBJ1-1; D gene unclear. Trimming cost V 1 base and J 1 base, with 7 bases left between them. The CDR3 runs 14 residues. Germline loops: CDR1 SGHNT, CDR2 YENEEA.

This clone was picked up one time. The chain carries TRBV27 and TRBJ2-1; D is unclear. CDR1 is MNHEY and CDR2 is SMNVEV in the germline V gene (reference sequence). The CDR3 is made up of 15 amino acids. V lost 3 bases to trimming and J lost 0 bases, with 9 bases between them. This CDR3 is CASSLAVGSYNEQFF. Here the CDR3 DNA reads TGTGCCAGCAGTTTGGCGGTGGGCTCCTACAATGAGCAGTTCTTC.

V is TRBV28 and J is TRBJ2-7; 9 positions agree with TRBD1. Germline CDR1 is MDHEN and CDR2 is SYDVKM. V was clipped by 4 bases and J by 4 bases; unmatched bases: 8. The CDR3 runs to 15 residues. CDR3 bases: TGTGCCAGCAGTTCCCCGCGGGACAGGGTGTACGAGCAGTACTTC. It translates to CASSSPRDRVYEQYF.

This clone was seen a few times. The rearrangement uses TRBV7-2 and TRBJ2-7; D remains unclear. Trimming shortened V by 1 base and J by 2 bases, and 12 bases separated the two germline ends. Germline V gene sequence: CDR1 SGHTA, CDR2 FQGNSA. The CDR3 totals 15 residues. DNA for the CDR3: TGTGCCAGCAGCTTAGTAAGGCAGCTAACCTACGAGCAGTACTTC. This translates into CASSLVRQLTYEQYF.

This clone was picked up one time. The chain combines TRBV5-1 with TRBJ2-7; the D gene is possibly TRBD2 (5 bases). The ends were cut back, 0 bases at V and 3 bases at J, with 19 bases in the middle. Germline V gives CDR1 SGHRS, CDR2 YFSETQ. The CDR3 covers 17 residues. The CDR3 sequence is CASSLASGWTARYEQYF. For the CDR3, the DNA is TGCGCCAGCAGCTTGGCCTCGGGATGGACTGCCCGCTACGAGCAGTACTTC.

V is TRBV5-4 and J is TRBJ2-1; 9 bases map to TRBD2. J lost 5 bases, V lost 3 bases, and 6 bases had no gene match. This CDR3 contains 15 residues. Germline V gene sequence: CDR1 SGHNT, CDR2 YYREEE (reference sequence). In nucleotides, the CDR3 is TGTGCCAGCAGCTCCTTTAGCGGGGGCGACAATGAGCAGTTCTTC. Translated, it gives CASSSFSGGDNEQFF. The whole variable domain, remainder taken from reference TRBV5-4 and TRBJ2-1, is ETGVTQSPTHLIKTRGQQVTLRCSSQSGHNTVSWYQQALGQGPQFIFQYYREEENGRGNFPPRFSGLQFPNYSSELNVNALELDDSALYLCASSSFSGGDNEQFFGPGTRLTVL.

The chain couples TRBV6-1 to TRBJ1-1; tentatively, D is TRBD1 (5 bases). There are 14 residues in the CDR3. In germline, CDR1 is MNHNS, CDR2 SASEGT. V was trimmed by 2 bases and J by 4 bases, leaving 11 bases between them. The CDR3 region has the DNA TGTGCCAGCAGTGAATTTCGGGGGAGCACTGAAGCTTTCTTT. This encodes CASSEFRGSTEAFF.

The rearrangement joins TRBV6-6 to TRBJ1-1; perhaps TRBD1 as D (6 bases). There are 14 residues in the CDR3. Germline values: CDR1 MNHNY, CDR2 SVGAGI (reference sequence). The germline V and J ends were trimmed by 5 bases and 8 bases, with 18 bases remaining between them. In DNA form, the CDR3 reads TGTGCCAGCAGTGACTTTCTCGGGGGCGGGGAAGCTTTCTTT. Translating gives CASSDFLGGGEAFF.

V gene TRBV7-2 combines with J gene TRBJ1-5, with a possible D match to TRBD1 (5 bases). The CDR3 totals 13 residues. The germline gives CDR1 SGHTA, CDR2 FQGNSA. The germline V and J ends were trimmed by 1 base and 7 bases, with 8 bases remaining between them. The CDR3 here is CASSLDGTQPQHF. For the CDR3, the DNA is TGTGCCAGCAGCTTAGATGGGACCCAGCCCCAGCATTTT.

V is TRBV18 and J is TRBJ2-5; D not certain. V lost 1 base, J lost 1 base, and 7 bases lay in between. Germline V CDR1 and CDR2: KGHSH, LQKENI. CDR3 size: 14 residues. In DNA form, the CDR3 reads TGTGCCAGCTCACCACTTGGGTCCCAAGAGACCCAGTACTTC. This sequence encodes CASSPLGSQETQYF.

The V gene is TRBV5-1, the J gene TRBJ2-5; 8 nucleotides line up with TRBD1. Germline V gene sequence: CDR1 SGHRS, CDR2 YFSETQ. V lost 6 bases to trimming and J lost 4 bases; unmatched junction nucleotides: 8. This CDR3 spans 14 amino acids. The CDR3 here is CASTRQGMRETQYF. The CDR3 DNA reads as TGCGCCAGCACGCGACAGGGGATGCGAGAGACCCAGTACTTC.

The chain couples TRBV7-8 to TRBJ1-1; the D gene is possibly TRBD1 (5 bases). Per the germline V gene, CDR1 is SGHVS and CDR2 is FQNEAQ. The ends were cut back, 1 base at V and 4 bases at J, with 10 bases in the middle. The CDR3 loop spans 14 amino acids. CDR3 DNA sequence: TGTGCCAGCAGCTTAGTAGGGCAGGGCACTGAAGCTTTCTTT. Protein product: CASSLVGQGTEAFF.